Below, one T cell receptor (beta chain) is given with its context. The sample comes from a study of shared clonotypes between healthy human individuals. Repertoires were generated with immunoSEQ multiplex PCR, while TCRdb's copy carries only in-frame clones and drops some. The sample consists of 550,000 to 850,000 clones, 74% of them appearing once. Trimming removed 3 bases from V and 3 bases from J; junction bases left unmatched: 6. CDR1 is SGHRS, CDR2 YFSETQ, per germline. This CDR3 has 16 amino acids. Donors were Caucasian adults residing in Nashville, Tennessee, USA. Splitting the CD4+ cells yielded a CD45RA+ naive subset and a CD45RA-negative memory subset.

The clonotype comes from a woman in her 30s in good health. The gene calls are TRBV5-1 and TRBJ2-7, with 13 bases aligning to TRBD2. Sequencing input: memory CD4+ T cells sorted from blood. The subset is: CD45RA-negative fraction. CDR3 sequence reads: CASSWGLAGKLYEQYF. In nucleotides, the CDR3 is TGCGCCAGCAGCTGGGGACTAGCGGGGAAACTCTACGAGCAGTACTTC.